Presented here are 32 T cell receptor beta chains from one specimen sequenced in a study of vaccination and CD4 T cells after COVID-19. No antigen has been identified for these receptors. Sequencing of cultured CD4+ T cell DNA used the Oncomine TCR Beta short-read assay. TCRdb re-derived calls from the PCR reads in MiXCR, one entry per CDR3 protein. In the table there are under 25,000 distinct CDR3 sequences, roughly 23% of which are singletons. Treatment noted: roughly nine-day PBMC culture with coronavirus spike peptide pools or control peptides (ViraFEST assay). The sequenced sample was cultured CD4+ T cells from blood. The receptor source for this set is a human donor with COVID-19.

The V call is TRBV2, the J call TRBJ1-2; 8 bases map to TRBD1. The CDR3 runs 15 residues. V shed 8 bases and J 7 bases; nucleotides not matched to a gene: 15. Germline lookup yields CDR1 SNHLY and CDR2 FYNNEI. DNA for the CDR3: TGTGCCAGCGAAGGAGTCGACAGGGGTTACGGTGGCTACACCTTC. Its protein is CASEGVDRGYGGYTF.

By sample fraction, this clonotype is medium-sized. As DNA, the CDR3 is TGCAGTGCCCGCGGACTCTCTGGAAACACCATATATTTT. Translation: CSARGLSGNTIYF. This chain uses TRBV20-1 with TRBJ1-3; D is unclear. Germline V gives CDR1 DFQATT, CDR2 SNEGSKA (reference sequence). The CDR3 loop spans 13 amino acids. The V end was cut by 6 bases, the J end by 0 bases, with 9 bases between.

The CDR3 sequence: CASSLGLAGGNEQFF. The CDR3 bases are TGTGCCAGCAGCTTAGGACTAGCGGGGGGGAATGAGCAGTTCTTC. V is TRBV11-3 and J is TRBJ2-1; 14 bases align to TRBD2. With 1 base clipped from V and 7 bases from J, the junction kept 0 bases outside the gene matches. The CDR3 consists of 15 residues. Germline CDR1 and CDR2: SGHNT and YENEEA.

The CDR3 region has the DNA TGTGCCAGCAGCTTACAGGGACGAGAGACCCAGTACTTC. Amino acid sequence: CASSLQGRETQYF. The chain carries TRBV5-4 and TRBJ2-5; maybe TRBD1 (6 bases). This CDR3 is 13 amino acids long. The V gene's germline CDR1 is SGHNT and CDR2 YYREEE (reference sequence). V dropped 2 bases and J dropped 4 bases, with 9 bases sitting between them. The full variable domain, its missing parts supplied by reference TRBV5-4 and TRBJ2-5, is ETGVTQSPTHLIKTRGQQVTLRCSSQSGHNTVSWYQQALGQGPQFIFQYYREEENGRGNFPPRFSGLQFPNYSSELNVNALELDDSALYLCASSLQGRETQYFGPGTRLLVL.

This clonotype is medium-sized (0.01 to 0.1%) within its sample. The chain combines TRBV12-3 or TRBV12-4 with TRBJ1-5; TRBD1 is a possible D gene (5 bases). The CDR3 consists of 14 residues. V was pared by 5 bases and J by 3 bases, with 11 bases between. The CDR3 DNA reads TGTGCCAGCAGTCCGACAGTCCCCAATCAGCCCCAGCATTTT. It is translated as CASSPTVPNQPQHF.

Concerning this clonotype itself: One junction end disagrees with the germline gene, perhaps due to a read error. This chain links TRBV7-9 with TRBJ1-1; 9 bases match TRBD1. The germline V gene has CDR1 SEHNR and CDR2 FQNEAQ (reference sequence). The CDR3 runs 15 residues. CDR3 protein: CASSLTGQGQPEAFF. CDR3 in DNA: TGCGCCAGCAGCTTGACGGGACAGGGCCAACCTGAAGCTTTCTTT.

The V call is TRBV10-3, the J call TRBJ1-4, with 7 bases identical to TRBD1. This CDR3 is 14 amino acids long. Per the germline V gene, CDR1 is ENHRY and CDR2 is SYGVKD. J was trimmed by 0 bases and V by 6 bases; bases with no gene match: 1. The CDR3 DNA sequence: TGTGCCATCAGAGGACAGGCAACTAATGAAAAACTGTTTTTT. The encoded protein is CAIRGQATNEKLFF.

This clonotype has a handful of counts. The CDR3 nucleotides read TGTGCCAGCAGCCACCGACAGGGGGTAGGCTATGGCTACACCTTC. Protein sequence: CASSHRQGVGYGYTF. The chain is built from TRBV7-9 and TRBJ1-2; 9 nucleotides match TRBD1. V lost 5 bases, J lost 4 bases, and 8 bases stayed unmatched. The CDR3 runs 15 residues. From germline, CDR1 is SEHNR and CDR2 FQNEAQ (reference sequence).

There are a few counts of this clonotype. The V gene is TRBV20-1, the J gene TRBJ2-1, with 7 bases matching TRBD2. The CDR3 loop spans 16 amino acids. The junction had 9 bases not matched to a gene; V was cut back by 0 bases and J by 4 bases. Germline V gene data show CDR1 as DFQATT and CDR2 as SNEGSKA (reference sequence). The CDR3 is CSARDFGGGLYNEQFF. Here the CDR3 DNA reads TGCAGTGCTAGAGATTTTGGGGGGGGACTATACAATGAGCAGTTCTTC.

This clonotype has a handful of counts. The chain has TRBV7-2 and TRBJ2-5; 8 nucleotides align to TRBD2. The CDR3 loop spans 15 amino acids. V gave up 1 base and J gave up 3 bases; unmatched junction bases: 4. Germline loops: CDR1 SGHTA, CDR2 FQGNSA. The CDR3 coding sequence is TGTGCCAGCAGCTTAGTCGGGGGGGGTAAAGAGACCCAGTACTTC. Protein sequence: CASSLVGGGKETQYF.

The genes are TRBV7-3 and TRBJ1-3; D remains unclear. CDR3 length: 15 residues. V was cut by 1 base and J by 0 bases, with 7 bases left in between. Per the germline V gene, CDR1 is SGHTA and CDR2 is FQGTGA. CDR3 sequence (DNA): TGTGCCAGCAGCTTAAGGTCGGACTCTGGAAACACCATATATTTT. Encoded protein: CASSLRSDSGNTIYF.

A few counts support this clonotype. V usage is TRBV20-1 and J usage is TRBJ2-7, with D perhaps TRBD2 (7 bases). The germline V gene has CDR1 DFQATT and CDR2 SNEGSKA (reference sequence). This CDR3 has 14 residues. The ends were cut back, 6 bases at V and 3 bases at J, with 18 bases in the middle. The CDR3 sequence: CSAGSSRGGYEQYF. In DNA form, the CDR3 reads TGCAGTGCGGGGTCTTCGAGGGGGGGCTACGAGCAGTACTTC.

This clonotype occurred a few times. This chain joins TRBV20-1 and TRBJ2-7; D call uncertain. Germline V CDR1 and CDR2: DFQATT, SNEGSKA (reference sequence). CDR3 size: 13 residues. V was pared by 3 bases and J by 1 base, with 10 bases between. The CDR3 nucleotides read TGCAGTGCTAGCCCCGCGCGTTCCTACGAGCAGTACTTC. This translates into CSASPARSYEQYF.

The V call is TRBV20-1, the J call TRBJ2-7; D tentatively fits TRBD1 or TRBD2 (5 bases each). Per germline, CDR1 DFQATT and CDR2 SNEGSKA (reference sequence). The ends were cut back, 1 base at V and 3 bases at J, with 13 bases in the middle. The CDR3 loop spans 14 amino acids. The DNA of the CDR3 is TGCAGTGCTAGAGGAGAGGGGACGATCTACGAGCAGTACTTC. This sequence encodes CSARGEGTIYEQYF.

V usage is TRBV6-4 and J usage is TRBJ1-6; tentatively, D is TRBD1 (5 bases). In germline, CDR1 is MRHNA, CDR2 SNTAGT. CDR3 length: 13 amino acids. Trimming cost V 8 bases and J 8 bases, with 13 bases left between them. CDR3 sequence: CASRRDGHSPLHF. CDR3 coding DNA: TGTGCCAGCCGCCGGGACGGTCATTCACCCCTCCACTTT.

In its sample, this clonotype was seen a few times. The V call is TRBV12-3 or TRBV12-4, the J call TRBJ1-5, with 8 bases fitting TRBD1. V dropped 6 bases and J dropped 2; count of bases not matched to a gene: 9. The CDR3 covers 16 residues. The CDR3 DNA reads TGTGCCAGCAGCAGTGGGACAGGCGGAGGCAATCAGCCCCAGCATTTT. Its translation is CASSSGTGGGNQPQHF.

This clonotype was observed a handful of times. The V and J genes are TRBV11-2 and TRBJ2-7, with D perhaps TRBD1 or TRBD2 (5 bases each). The CDR3 contains 15 residues. Germline V gives CDR1 SGHAT, CDR2 FQNNGV. V gave up 5 bases and J gave up 4 bases, with 18 bases separating them. CDR3 sequence (DNA): TGTGCCAGCAGCCATTTCCGGGACCCCGCATACGAGCAGTACTTC. It translates to CASSHFRDPAYEQYF.

V usage is TRBV7-2 and J usage is TRBJ2-7, with TRBD2 matching 9 bases. Germline CDR1 SGHTA, CDR2 FQGNSA. With V trimmed by 4 bases and J by 5 bases, 12 bases remained unmatched. This CDR3 is 16 amino acids long. As DNA, the CDR3 is TGTGCCAGCAGCTCACTGGCGGCGGGGGGGAAGGACGAGCAGTACTTC. Its protein is CASSSLAAGGKDEQYF.

In DNA form, the CDR3 reads TGTGCCAGCAGCCAAGATATGGTGGCAGCTAACACTGAAGCTTTCTTT. This translates into CASSQDMVAANTEAFF. The V and J genes are TRBV4-2 and TRBJ1-1; D gene uncertain. Trimming shortened V by 0 bases and J by 2 bases, and 13 bases separated the two germline ends. Germline V CDR1 and CDR2: LGHNA, YNFKEQ. The length of the CDR3 is 16 residues.

This clonotype was seen just once. V is TRBV5-6 and J is TRBJ2-3, with TRBD1 matching 7 bases. Germline V gene lookup returns CDR1 SGHDT and CDR2 YYEEEE. CDR3 length equals 13 residues. Unmatched junction bases numbered 3, after V lost 3 bases and J lost 5 bases. CDR3 nucleotides: TGTGCCAGCAGCTCGACAGGGATAGATACGCAGTATTTT. Residues: CASSSTGIDTQYF.

V usage is TRBV7-2 and J usage is TRBJ2-3; D is unresolved. V was trimmed by 5 bases and J by 2 bases, leaving 11 bases between them. CDR1 is SGHTA and CDR2 is FQGNSA in the germline V gene. The CDR3 covers 14 residues. CDR3 sequence (DNA): TGTGCCAGCAGCGCCCCAGGATACACAGATACGCAGTATTTT. It yields the protein CASSAPGYTDTQYF.

In its sample, this clonotype was seen a few times. This sequence joins TRBV24-1 and TRBJ1-2; D unclear. The CDR3 has 13 amino acids. Trimming stripped 4 bases from V and 0 bases from J, with 5 bases between. CDR1 and CDR2 (germline): KGHDR, SFDVKD. The CDR3 here is CATSDPPNYGYTF. CDR3 bases: TGTGCCACCAGTGACCCGCCTAACTATGGCTACACCTTC.

This clonotype occurred a few times. The chain links TRBV6-1 to TRBJ1-1; D is possibly TRBD1 (5 bases). The CDR3 has 13 amino acids. V was trimmed by 7 bases and J by 3 bases, leaving 12 bases between them. CDR1 MNHNS and CDR2 SASEGT come from the germline V gene. Here the CDR3 DNA reads TGTGCCAGCAATTTATTGGGGGACACTGAAGCTTTCTTT. Translated, it gives CASNLLGDTEAFF.

V usage is TRBV6-2 or TRBV6-3 and J usage is TRBJ2-7; 12 nucleotides match TRBD2. The V segment lost 6 bases and the J segment 7 bases; nucleotides outside the gene matches: 4. Germline V gives CDR1 MNHEY, CDR2 SVGEGT. This CDR3 contains 13 residues. CDR3: CASRGTSGLEQYF. CDR3 nucleotides: TGTGCCAGCAGGGGGACTAGCGGGTTGGAGCAGTACTTC.

This clonotype was observed a handful of times. V usage is TRBV6-5 and J usage is TRBJ1-2; 7 bases map to TRBD1. CDR3 length equals 13 residues. V was pared by 2 bases and J by 5 bases, with 2 bases of the junction left unmatched. Germline V gives CDR1 MNHEY, CDR2 SVGAGI. The CDR3 spells CASSYGQEYGYTF. In DNA form, the CDR3 reads TGTGCCAGCAGTTACGGACAGGAGTATGGCTACACCTTC.

The sample holds a few counts of this clonotype. This sequence joins TRBV6-1 and TRBJ2-7; D possibly corresponds to TRBD2 (5 bases). In germline, CDR1 is MNHNS, CDR2 SASEGT. This CDR3 has 13 amino acids. Trimming pared 6 bases from V and 0 bases from J, leaving 9 bases between. The CDR3 bases are TGTGCCAGCAGACCGACTAACTCCTACGAGCAGTACTTC. Translating gives CASRPTNSYEQYF.

This clonotype was seen a handful of times. V and J are TRBV19 and TRBJ2-4; TRBD1 is a possible D gene (7 bases). CDR3 length: 19 residues. V gave up 0 bases and J gave up 2 bases, with 20 bases separating them. In germline, CDR1 is LNHDA, CDR2 SQIVND (reference sequence). CDR3 coding DNA: TGTGCCAGTAGTATAGATCAAGGGCAGGGGGGTTTAACCAAAAACATTCAGTACTTC. Its protein is CASSIDQGQGGLTKNIQYF. Filled out from reference TRBV19 and TRBJ2-4, the complete variable domain reads DGGITQSPKYLFRKEGQNVTLSCEQNLNHDAMYWYRQDPGQGLRLIYYSQIVNDFQKGDIAEGYSVSREKKESFPLTVTSAQKNPTAFYLCASSIDQGQGGLTKNIQYFGAGTRLSVL.

J is TRBJ2-1 and V is TRBV11-2, with no clear D. The CDR3 loop spans 14 amino acids. V was shortened by 0 bases and J by 6 bases, with 9 bases between the two germline ends. The V gene's germline CDR1 is SGHAT and CDR2 FQNNGV. CDR3 loop: CASSLESSRNEQFF. In DNA form, the CDR3 reads TGTGCCAGCAGCTTAGAATCTAGTCGCAATGAGCAGTTCTTC.

This clonotype was detected a few times. The V and J genes are TRBV24-1 and TRBJ2-5; D is ambiguous. CDR1 and CDR2 from the germline V gene are KGHDR and SFDVKD. This CDR3 has 14 amino acids. Trimming left V 5 bases short and J 5 bases short, with 14 bases between. In DNA form, the CDR3 reads TGTGCCACCAGTGCCACGGACCTGGGGGAGACCCAGTACTTC. Amino acid sequence: CATSATDLGETQYF.

V gene TRBV2 combines with J gene TRBJ1-5, with TRBD1 identical over 9 bases. Germline values: CDR1 SNHLY, CDR2 FYNNEI. This CDR3 has 13 residues. Trimming removed 8 bases from V and 7 bases from J; junction bases left unmatched: 6. This CDR3 is CASVGDREQPQHF. The CDR3 nucleotides are TGTGCCAGCGTCGGGGACAGGGAACAGCCCCAGCATTTT.

This clonotype has only a few counts. This rearrangement joins TRBV19 to TRBJ1-1, with TRBD1 identical over 7 bases. V lost 7 bases, J lost 5 bases, and 7 bases stayed unmatched. Per germline, CDR1 LNHDA and CDR2 SQIVND (reference sequence). CDR3 length: 13 residues. The CDR3 DNA reads as TGTGCCAGTACCCCGACAGGGAGGACTGAAGCTTTCTTT. It encodes CASTPTGRTEAFF.

This clonotype came up a few times. J is TRBJ1-6 and V is TRBV10-2; possibly TRBD1 for D (6 bases). This CDR3 has 15 amino acids. Germline CDR1 is WSHSY and CDR2 is SAAADI. The V end was cut by 9 bases, the J end by 10 bases, with 22 bases between. In nucleotides, the CDR3 is TGCGCCAGTAGAGAGACTCAGGGGAGGCAATCACCCCTCCACTTT. Translation gives CASRETQGRQSPLHF.